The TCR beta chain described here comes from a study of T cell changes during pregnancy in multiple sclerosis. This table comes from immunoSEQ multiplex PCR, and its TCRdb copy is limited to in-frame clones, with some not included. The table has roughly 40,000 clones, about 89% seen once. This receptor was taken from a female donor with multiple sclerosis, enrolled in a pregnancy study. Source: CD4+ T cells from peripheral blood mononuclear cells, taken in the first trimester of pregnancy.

The DNA of the CDR3 is TGTGCCAGCACCTTTTCAGGGGCCTACAATGAGCAGTTCTTC. Its translation is CASTFSGAYNEQFF. The chain links TRBV27 to TRBJ2-1, with a tentative D call TRBD1 (6 bases). From germline, CDR1 is MNHEY and CDR2 SMNVEV (reference sequence). The ends were cut back, 7 bases at V and 2 bases at J, with 12 bases in the middle. CDR3 size: 14 residues.